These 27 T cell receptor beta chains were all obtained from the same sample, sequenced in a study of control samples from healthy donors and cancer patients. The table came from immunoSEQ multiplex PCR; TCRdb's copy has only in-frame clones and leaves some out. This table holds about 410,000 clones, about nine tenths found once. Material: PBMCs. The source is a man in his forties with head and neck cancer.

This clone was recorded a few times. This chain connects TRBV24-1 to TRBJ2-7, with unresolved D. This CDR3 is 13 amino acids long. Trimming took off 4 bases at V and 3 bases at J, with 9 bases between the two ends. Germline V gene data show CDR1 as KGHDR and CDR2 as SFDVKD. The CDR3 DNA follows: TGTGCCACCAGTGAAGGGTCTGACTACGAGCAGTACTTC. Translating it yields CATSEGSDYEQYF.

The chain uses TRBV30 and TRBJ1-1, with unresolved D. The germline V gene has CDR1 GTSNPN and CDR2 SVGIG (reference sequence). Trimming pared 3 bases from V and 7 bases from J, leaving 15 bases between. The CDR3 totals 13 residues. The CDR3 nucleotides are TGTGCCTGGAGAGAACAGAGTTCTTTTGAAGCTTTCTTT. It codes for CAWREQSSFEAFF.

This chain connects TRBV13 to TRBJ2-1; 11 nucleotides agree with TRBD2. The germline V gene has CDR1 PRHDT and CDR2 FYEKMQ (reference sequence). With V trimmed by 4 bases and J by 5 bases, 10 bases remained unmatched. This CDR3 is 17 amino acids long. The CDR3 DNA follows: TGTGCCAGCAGCTCGGATAGAGGGACTAGCGGCCACAATGAGCAGTTCTTC. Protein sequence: CASSSDRGTSGHNEQFF. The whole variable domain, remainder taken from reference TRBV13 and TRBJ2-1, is AAGVIQSPRHLIKEKRETATLKCYPIPRHDTVYWYQQGPGQDPQFLISFYEKMQSDKGSIPDRFSAQQFSDYHSELNMSSLELGDSALYFCASSSDRGTSGHNEQFFGPGTRLTVL.

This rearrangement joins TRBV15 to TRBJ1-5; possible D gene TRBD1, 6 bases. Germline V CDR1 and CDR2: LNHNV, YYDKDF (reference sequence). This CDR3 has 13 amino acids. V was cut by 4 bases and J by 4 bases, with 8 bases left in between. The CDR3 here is CATSKGGNQPQHF. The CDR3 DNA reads TGTGCCACCAGCAAGGGGGGTAATCAGCCCCAGCATTTT.

Here the CDR3 DNA reads TGTGCCAGCAGCTCTTTACAGGGGAGCTCCTATAATTCACCCCTCCACTTT. Protein: CASSSLQGSSYNSPLHF. The gene calls are TRBV5-4 and TRBJ1-6, with TRBD1 matching 7 bases. Germline V gene lookup returns CDR1 SGHNT and CDR2 YYREEE (reference sequence). J was trimmed by 0 bases and V by 3 bases; bases with no gene match: 6. The CDR3 runs 17 residues. Full variable domain (outside the CDR3, taken from reference TRBV5-4 and TRBJ1-6): ETGVTQSPTHLIKTRGQQVTLRCSSQSGHNTVSWYQQALGQGPQFIFQYYREEENGRGNFPPRFSGLQFPNYSSELNVNALELDDSALYLCASSSLQGSSYNSPLHFGNGTRLTVT.

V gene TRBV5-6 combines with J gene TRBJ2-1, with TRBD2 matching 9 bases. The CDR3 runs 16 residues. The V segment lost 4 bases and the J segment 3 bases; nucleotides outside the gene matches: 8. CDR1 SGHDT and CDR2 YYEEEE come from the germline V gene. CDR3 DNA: TGTGCCAGCAGCCTGACTAGCGGATCCCGCTACAATGAGCAGTTCTTC. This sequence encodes CASSLTSGSRYNEQFF.

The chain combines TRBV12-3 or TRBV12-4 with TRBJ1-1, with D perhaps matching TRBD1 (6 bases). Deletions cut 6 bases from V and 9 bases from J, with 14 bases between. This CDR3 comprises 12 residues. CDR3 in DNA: TGTGCCAGCAGCTACCTTGACAGGAAAGCTTTCTTT. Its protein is CASSYLDRKAFF.

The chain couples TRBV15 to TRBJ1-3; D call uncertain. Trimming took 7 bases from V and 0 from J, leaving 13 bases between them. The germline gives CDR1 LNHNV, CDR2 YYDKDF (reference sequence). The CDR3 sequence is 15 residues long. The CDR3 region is CATTLDGLSGNTIYF. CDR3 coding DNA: TGTGCCACCACCCTGGACGGCCTCTCTGGAAACACCATATATTTT.

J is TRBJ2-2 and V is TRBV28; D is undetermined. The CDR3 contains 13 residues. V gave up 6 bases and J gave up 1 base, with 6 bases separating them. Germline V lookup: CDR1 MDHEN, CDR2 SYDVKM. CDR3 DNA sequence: TGTGCCAGCAGCTCACGGAACACCGGGGAGCTGTTTTTT. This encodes CASSSRNTGELFF. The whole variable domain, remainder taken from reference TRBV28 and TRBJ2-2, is DVKVTQSSRYLVKRTGEKVFLECVQDMDHENMFWYRQDPGLGLRLIYFSYDVKMKEKGDIPEGYSVSREKKERFSLILESASTNQTSMYLCASSSRNTGELFFGEGSRLTVL.

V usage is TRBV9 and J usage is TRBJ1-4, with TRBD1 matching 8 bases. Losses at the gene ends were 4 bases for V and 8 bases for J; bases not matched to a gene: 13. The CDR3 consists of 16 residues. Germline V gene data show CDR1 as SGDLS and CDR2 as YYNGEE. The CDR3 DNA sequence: TGTGCCAGCAGCTCCCGTAGGGCAGGGGGCGGAGAAAAACTGTTTTTT. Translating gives CASSSRRAGGGEKLFF. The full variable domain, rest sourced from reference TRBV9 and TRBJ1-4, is DSGVTQTPKHLITATGQRVTLRCSPRSGDLSVYWYQQSLDQGLQFLIQYYNGEERAKGNILERFSAQQFPDLHSELNLSSLELGDSALYFCASSSRRAGGGEKLFFGSGTQLSVL.

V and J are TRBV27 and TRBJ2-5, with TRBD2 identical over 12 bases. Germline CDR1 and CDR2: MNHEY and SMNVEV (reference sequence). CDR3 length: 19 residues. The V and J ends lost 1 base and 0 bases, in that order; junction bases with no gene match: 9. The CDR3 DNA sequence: TGTGCCAGCAGTTTATTTGCTTCTAGCGGGGGGGGGTACCAAGAGACCCAGTACTTC. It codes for CASSLFASSGGGYQETQYF.

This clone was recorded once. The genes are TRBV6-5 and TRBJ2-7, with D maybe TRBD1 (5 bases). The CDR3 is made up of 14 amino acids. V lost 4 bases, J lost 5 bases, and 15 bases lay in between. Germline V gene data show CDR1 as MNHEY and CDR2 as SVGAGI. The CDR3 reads CASSSPGFSDEQYF. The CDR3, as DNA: TGTGCCAGCAGTTCGCCAGGGTTTAGTGACGAGCAGTACTTC.

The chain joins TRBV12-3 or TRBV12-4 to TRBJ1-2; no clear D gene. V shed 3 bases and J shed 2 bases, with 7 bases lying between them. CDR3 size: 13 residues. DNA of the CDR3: TGTGCCAGCAGTTTCCCACAAAACTATGGCTACACCTTC. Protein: CASSFPQNYGYTF.

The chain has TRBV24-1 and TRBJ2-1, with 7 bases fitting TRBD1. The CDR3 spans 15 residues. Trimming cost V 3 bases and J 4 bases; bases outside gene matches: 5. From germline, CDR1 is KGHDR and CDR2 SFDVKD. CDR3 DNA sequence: TGTGCCACCAGTGATACCAGGGGGATGTACAATGAGCAGTTCTTC. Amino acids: CATSDTRGMYNEQFF.

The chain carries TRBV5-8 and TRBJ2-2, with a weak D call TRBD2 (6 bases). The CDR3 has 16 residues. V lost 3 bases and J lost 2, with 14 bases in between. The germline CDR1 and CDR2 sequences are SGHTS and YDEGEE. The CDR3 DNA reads TGTGCCAGCAGCTCCTGGAGGGATTATAACACCGGGGAGCTGTTTTTT. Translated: CASSSWRDYNTGELFF.

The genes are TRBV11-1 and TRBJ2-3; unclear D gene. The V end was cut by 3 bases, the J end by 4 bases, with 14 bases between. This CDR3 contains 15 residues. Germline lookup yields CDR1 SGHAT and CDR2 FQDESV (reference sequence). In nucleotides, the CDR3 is TGTGCCAGCAGCTTTCTACTTCCGGGCGCAGATACGCAGTATTTT. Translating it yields CASSFLLPGADTQYF.

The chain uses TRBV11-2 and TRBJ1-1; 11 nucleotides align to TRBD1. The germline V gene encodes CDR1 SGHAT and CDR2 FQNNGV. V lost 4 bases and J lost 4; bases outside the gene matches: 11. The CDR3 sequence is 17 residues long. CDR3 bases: TGTGCCAGCAGCTCCTGGACAGGGGGCAAGTTCGGCACTGAAGCTTTCTTT. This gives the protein CASSSWTGGKFGTEAFF.

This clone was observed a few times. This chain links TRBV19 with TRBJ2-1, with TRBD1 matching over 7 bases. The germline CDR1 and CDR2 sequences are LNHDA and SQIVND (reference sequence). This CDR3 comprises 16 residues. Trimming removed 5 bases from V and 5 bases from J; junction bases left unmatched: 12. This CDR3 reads CASSAHRGSNHNEQFF. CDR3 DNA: TGTGCCAGTAGTGCCCACAGGGGTTCCAATCACAATGAGCAGTTCTTC.

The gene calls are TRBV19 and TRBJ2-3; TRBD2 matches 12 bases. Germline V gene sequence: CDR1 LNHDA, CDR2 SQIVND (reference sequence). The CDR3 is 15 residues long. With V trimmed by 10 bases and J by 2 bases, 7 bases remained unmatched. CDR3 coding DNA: TGTGCCACTTCCGGACTAGCGGGACTCACAGATACGCAGTATTTT. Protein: CATSGLAGLTDTQYF. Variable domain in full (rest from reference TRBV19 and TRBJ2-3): DGGITQSPKYLFRKEGQNVTLSCEQNLNHDAMYWYRQDPGQGLRLIYYSQIVNDFQKGDIAEGYSVSREKKESFPLTVTSAQKNPTAFYLCATSGLAGLTDTQYFGPGTRLTVL.

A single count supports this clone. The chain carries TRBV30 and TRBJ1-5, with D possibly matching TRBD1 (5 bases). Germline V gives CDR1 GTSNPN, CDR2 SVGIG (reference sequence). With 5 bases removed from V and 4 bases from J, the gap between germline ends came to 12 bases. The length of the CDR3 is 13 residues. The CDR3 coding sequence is TGTGCCTGGGGGGCACAGGAGAATCAGCCCCAGCATTTT. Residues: CAWGAQENQPQHF. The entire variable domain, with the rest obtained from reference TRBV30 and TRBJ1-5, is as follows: SQTIHQWPATLVQPVGSPLSLECTVEGTSNPNLYWYRQAAGRGLQLLFYSVGIGQISSEVPQNLSASRPQDRQFILSSKKLLLSDSGFYLCAWGAQENQPQHFGDGTRLSIL.

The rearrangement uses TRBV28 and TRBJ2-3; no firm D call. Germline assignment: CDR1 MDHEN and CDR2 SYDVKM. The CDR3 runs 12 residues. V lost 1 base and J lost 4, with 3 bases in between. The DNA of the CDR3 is TGTGCCAGCAGTTTATTTGCAGATACGCAGTATTTT. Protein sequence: CASSLFADTQYF.

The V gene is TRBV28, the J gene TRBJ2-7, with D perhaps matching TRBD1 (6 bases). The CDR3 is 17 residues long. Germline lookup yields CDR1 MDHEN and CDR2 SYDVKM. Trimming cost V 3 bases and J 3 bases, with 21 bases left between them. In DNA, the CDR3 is TGTGCCAGCAGTTTGCCGGGGACAAGCGTATTTCGCTACGAGCAGTACTTC. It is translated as CASSLPGTSVFRYEQYF.

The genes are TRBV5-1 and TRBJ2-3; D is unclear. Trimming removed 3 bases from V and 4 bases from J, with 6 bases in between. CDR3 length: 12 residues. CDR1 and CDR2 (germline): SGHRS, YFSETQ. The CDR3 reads CASSSLADTQYF. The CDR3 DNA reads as TGCGCCAGCAGCTCCCTGGCAGATACGCAGTATTTT. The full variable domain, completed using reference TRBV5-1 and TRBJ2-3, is KAGVTQTPRYLIKTRGQQVTLSCSPISGHRSVSWYQQTPGQGLQFLFEYFSETQRNKGNFPGRFSGRQFSNSRSEMNVSTLELGDSALYLCASSSLADTQYFGPGTRLTVL.

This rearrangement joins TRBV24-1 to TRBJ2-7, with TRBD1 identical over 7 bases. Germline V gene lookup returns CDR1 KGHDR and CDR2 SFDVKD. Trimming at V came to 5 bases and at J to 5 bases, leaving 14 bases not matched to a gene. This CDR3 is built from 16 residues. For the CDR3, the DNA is TGTGCCACCAGTGTCTCTCCGAACAGGGGTGGCCACGAGCAGTACTTC. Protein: CATSVSPNRGGHEQYF.

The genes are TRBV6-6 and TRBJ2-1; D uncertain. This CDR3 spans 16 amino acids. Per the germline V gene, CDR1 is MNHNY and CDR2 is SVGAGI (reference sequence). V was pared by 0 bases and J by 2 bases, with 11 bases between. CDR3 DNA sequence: TGTGCCAGCAGTTACTCCCCCCCAGGCGCCTACAATGAGCAGTTCTTC. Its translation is CASSYSPPGAYNEQFF.

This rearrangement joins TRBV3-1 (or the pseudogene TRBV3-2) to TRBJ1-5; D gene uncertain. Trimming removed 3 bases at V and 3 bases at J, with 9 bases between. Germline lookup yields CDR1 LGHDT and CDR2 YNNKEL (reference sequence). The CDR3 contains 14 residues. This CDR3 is CASSQGGVNQPQHF. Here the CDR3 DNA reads TGTGCCAGCAGCCAGGGCGGAGTCAATCAGCCCCAGCATTTT.

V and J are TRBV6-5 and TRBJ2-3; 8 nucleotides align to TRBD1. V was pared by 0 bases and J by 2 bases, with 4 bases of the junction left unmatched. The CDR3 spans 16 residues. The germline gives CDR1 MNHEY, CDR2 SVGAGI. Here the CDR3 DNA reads TGTGCCAGCAGTTACTCCGAGACAGGGGTCACAGATACGCAGTATTTT. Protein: CASSYSETGVTDTQYF.